These 7 T cell receptor beta chains share one sample of origin, sequenced in a study of T cells in Graves' hyperthyroidism and ophthalmopathy. RNA transcripts were the template for amplifying TCR beta CDR3 regions. Researchers ran a first-round RT-PCR on the TCR CDR3 using the HTBI primer set. TCRdb independently ran MiXCR on the multiplex PCR reads; one entry per CDR3 protein. The repertoire includes 600,000 to 850,000 distinct CDR3 sequences, about 19% of them detected once, and 16% sits in the top ten. Sequenced sample: blood. These receptors originate from a woman between 50 and 59 years old with Graves' hyperthyroidism that later progressed to Graves' ophthalmopathy.

This chain joins TRBV15 and TRBJ2-1; D tentatively reads TRBD1 or TRBD2 (6 bases each). CDR3 size: 15 residues. The germline gives CDR1 LNHNV, CDR2 YYDKDF (reference sequence). V was shortened by 5 bases and J by 0 bases, with 11 bases between the two germline ends. The DNA for the CDR3 is TGTGCCACCAGCCCGGGGGCTAGCTCCTACAATGAGCAGTTCTTC. Amino acids: CATSPGASSYNEQFF. The variable domain in full, with the rest retrieved from reference TRBV15 and TRBJ2-1, is DAMVIQNPRYQVTQFGKPVTLSCSQTLNHNVMYWYQQKSSQAPKLLFHYYDKDFNNEADTPDNFQSRRPNTSFCFLDIRSPGLGDTAMYLCATSPGASSYNEQFFGPGTRLTVL.

Only a few counts were recorded for this clonotype. This rearrangement joins TRBV20-1 to TRBJ2-7; D is perhaps TRBD1 (6 bases). From germline, CDR1 is DFQATT and CDR2 SNEGSKA (reference sequence). V was trimmed by 2 bases and J by 0 bases, leaving 14 bases between them. The CDR3 is made up of 15 amino acids. This CDR3 is CSARFPGQTSYEQYF. The CDR3 bases are TGCAGTGCTAGATTTCCGGGACAAACCTCCTACGAGCAGTACTTC.

This clonotype was detected ten times or more. The rearrangement joins TRBV19 to TRBJ1-1, with D unclear. CDR1 and CDR2 from the germline V gene are LNHDA and SQIVND (reference sequence). The CDR3 is 14 residues long. V lost 2 bases and J lost 1, with 8 bases in between. The chain's CDR3 is CASSILLGNTEAFF. CDR3 nucleotide sequence: TGTGCCAGTAGTATACTTTTAGGGAACACTGAAGCTTTCTTT.

This clonotype was counted many times. This chain links TRBV3-1 with TRBJ1-1; no clear D. Trimming cost V 2 bases and J 0 bases, with 7 bases left between them. The CDR3 loop spans 14 amino acids. Germline values: CDR1 LGHDT, CDR2 YNNKEL (reference sequence). The CDR3: CASSQQALNTEAFF. The CDR3 DNA reads as TGTGCCAGCAGCCAACAAGCCCTGAACACTGAAGCTTTCTTT. Filled out from reference TRBV3-1 and TRBJ1-1, the complete variable domain reads DTAVSQTPKYLVTQMGNDKSIKCEQNLGHDTMYWYKQDSKKFLKIMFSYNNKELIINETVPNRFSPKSPDKAHLNLHINSLELGDSAVYFCASSQQALNTEAFFGQGTRLTVV.

This clonotype was picked up many times. The CDR3, as DNA: TGTGCCAGCAGACCATGGTGGACAGGGGAGAATTCACCCCTCCACTTT. Translating it yields CASRPWWTGENSPLHF. This chain joins TRBV27 and TRBJ1-6, with 9 bases matching TRBD1. Germline values: CDR1 MNHEY, CDR2 SMNVEV (reference sequence). V lost 6 bases, J lost 7 bases, and 10 bases stayed unmatched. This CDR3 contains 16 residues.

This clonotype was counted many times. The chain couples TRBV9 to TRBJ2-1; 7 nucleotides match TRBD1. Germline loops: CDR1 SGDLS, CDR2 YYNGEE. There are 15 residues in the CDR3. Trimming removed 1 base from V and 3 bases from J; junction bases left unmatched: 4. For the CDR3, the DNA is TGTGCCAGCAGCGTAACAGGGACAGACTACAATGAGCAGTTCTTC. It translates to CASSVTGTDYNEQFF.

This clonotype was seen a handful of times. The chain is built from TRBV7-3 and TRBJ1-1; D is perhaps TRBD1 (5 bases). The germline CDR1 and CDR2 sequences are SGHTA and FQGTGA. The CDR3 totals 14 residues. The V end lost 6 bases, the J end lost 5 bases, and 16 bases lay between the germline ends. The CDR3 spells CASSFRRGDTEAFF. DNA for the CDR3: TGTGCCAGCAGTTTCAGACGGGGGGATACTGAAGCTTTCTTT.